This T cell receptor beta chain emerged from a study of T cell repertoires in cytomegalovirus infection (dated 2019 in TCRdb). Turning to the overall study: Alongside well-studied HLA-B-restricted epitopes, the peptide stimulations were aimed at recently identified HLA-C-restricted CMV epitopes, whose presentation resists viral immunomodulation. The HLA type of each donor mattered for the analysis, because public TCR beta signatures pointed to carriage of CMV infection along with the matching HLA type.

The data were produced on an Illumina HiSeq 1500. Using fastp at Q25 and MiXCR, TCRdb reprocessed the public reads and kept productive beta chains. Every CDR3 protein is listed once, alongside the most common genes and DNA of its rows. Recorded for this sample are about 920,000 distinct CDR3 sequences; around 32% of them occurred a single time. Clones ranked in the top ten supply about 14% of the sample. The V and J ends are trimmed by 6 bases and 5 bases, leaving 17 bases between them. Based on the germline V gene, the CDR1 and CDR2 sequences are SGHDN and FVKESK. The CDR3, from cysteine to phenylalanine, totals 15 residues. Just the 45-base CDR3 DNA is kept, in frame starting at base 1. Overall study outcomes, separate from this receptor: Carriers of CMV infection plus the relevant HLA type were discriminated by the cumulative frequency of public TCR beta family members in the study cohort and in an independent approximately 360-donor cohort. The ex vivo response was dominated by HLA-C-restricted CMV-specific TCR beta clonotypes, which also provided the single most frequent clonotype in two of eight donors.

This sample's treatment or condition label indicates: in vitro stimulation with specific CMV peptide epitopes to enrich CMV-specific T cells. In regard to this clonotype: Its antigen specificity is not known. The sample holds no much larger clone one base away, and base qualities are not on file.

This clonotype was sampled from a human donor in good health (CMV status not recorded). Some clones in this sample may be carry-over from other donors' samples. The chain employs TRBV14 and TRBJ2-1; the D gene is perhaps TRBD1 or TRBD2, as each covers 5 bases. The sequencing used cultured CD8+ T cells from PBMCs, collected from culture after CMV antigen stimulation. CDR3 protein: CASSSGTASNNEQFF. In nucleotides, the sequence is TGTGCCAGCAGTTCCGGGACGGCGTCCAACAATGAGCAGTTCTTC. Outside the CDR3, residues come from the reference TRBV14 and TRBJ2-1 proteins, so the full variable domain is: EAGVTQFPSHSVIEKGQTVTLRCDPISGHDNLYWYRRVMGKEIKFLLHFVKESKQDESGMPNNRFLAERTGGTYSTLKVQPAELEDSGVYFCASSSGTASNNEQFFGPGTRLTVL.